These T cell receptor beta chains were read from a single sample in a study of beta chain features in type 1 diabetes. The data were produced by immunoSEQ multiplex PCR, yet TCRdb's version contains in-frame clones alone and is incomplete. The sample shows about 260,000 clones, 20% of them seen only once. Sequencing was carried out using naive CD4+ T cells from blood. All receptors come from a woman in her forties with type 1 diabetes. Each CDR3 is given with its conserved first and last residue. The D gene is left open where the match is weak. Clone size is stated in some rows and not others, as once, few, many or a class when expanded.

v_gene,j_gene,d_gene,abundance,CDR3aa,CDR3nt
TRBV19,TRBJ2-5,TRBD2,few,CASRTSGQAETQYF,TGTGCCAGTCGGACTAGCGGGCAGGCCGAGACCCAGTACTTC
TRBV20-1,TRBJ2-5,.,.,CSARTGETQYF,TGCAGTGCTAGGACTGGAGAGACCCAGTACTTC
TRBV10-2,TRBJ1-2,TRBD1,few,CASSEGDSYGYTF,TGCGCCAGCAGTGAGGGGGACAGCTATGGCTACACCTTC
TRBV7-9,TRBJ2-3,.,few,CASSLSVGLDTQYF,TGTGCCAGCAGCCTATCGGTCGGGTTAGATACGCAGTATTTT
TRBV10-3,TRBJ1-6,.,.,CAINPGLSNSPLHF,TGTGCCATCAATCCGGGACTGAGTAATTCACCCCTCCACTTT
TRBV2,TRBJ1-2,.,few,CASSESWTVSYGYTF,TGTGCCAGCAGTGAATCTTGGACAGTCTCCTATGGCTACACCTTC
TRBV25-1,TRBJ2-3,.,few,CASSETRDSGTDTQYF,TGTGCCAGCAGTGAAACCCGAGATAGCGGCACAGATACGCAGTATTTT
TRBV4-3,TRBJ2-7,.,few,CASSQGAQGYEQYF,TGCGCCAGCAGCCAAGGAGCACAGGGCTACGAGCAGTACTTC
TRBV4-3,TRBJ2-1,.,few,CASSQDSPTYNEQFF,TGCGCCAGCAGCCAAGATAGCCCAACCTACAATGAGCAGTTCTTC
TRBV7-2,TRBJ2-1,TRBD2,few,CASSRPGLAEYNEQFF,TGTGCCAGCAGTCGTCCGGGACTAGCGGAATACAATGAGCAGTTCTTC
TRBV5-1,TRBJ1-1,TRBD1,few,CASSWGQGKTEAFF,TGCGCCAGCAGCTGGGGACAGGGGAAAACTGAAGCTTTCTTT
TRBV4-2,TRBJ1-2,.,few,CASSQEHTGNYGYTF,TGTGCCAGCAGCCAAGAACACACAGGGAACTATGGCTACACCTTC
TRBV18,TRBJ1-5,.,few,CASSLSAAEHQPQHF,TGTGCCAGCTCTCTCTCAGCGGCAGAGCATCAGCCCCAGCATTTT
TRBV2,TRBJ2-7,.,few,CASSEVRYEQYF,TGTGCCAGCAGTGAGGTCAGGTACGAGCAGTACTTC
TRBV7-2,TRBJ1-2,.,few,CASSFPTGSNPYGYTF,TGTGCCAGCAGTTTTCCAACAGGGTCCAACCCCTATGGCTACACCTTC
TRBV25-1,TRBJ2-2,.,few,CASSDRGTGELFF,TGTGCCAGCAGTGACAGAGGCACCGGGGAGCTGTTTTTT
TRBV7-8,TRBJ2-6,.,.,CASRQVYSGANVLTF,TGTGCCAGCAGGCAGGTCTACTCTGGGGCCAACGTCCTGACTTTC
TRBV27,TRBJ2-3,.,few,CAGEGGTPSTDTQYF,TGTGCCGGAGAGGGGGGGACGCCCAGCACAGATACGCAGTATTTT
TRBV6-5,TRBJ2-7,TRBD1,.,CASSYSGTVSYEQYF,TGTGCCAGCAGTTACTCAGGGACAGTCTCCTACGAGCAGTACTTC
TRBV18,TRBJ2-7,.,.,CASSPSAGDEQYF,TGTGCCAGCTCACCGTCAGCTGGAGACGAGCAGTACTTC
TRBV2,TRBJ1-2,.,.,CASSPQGSNYGYTF,TGTGCCAGCAGTCCACAGGGATCTAACTATGGCTACACCTTC
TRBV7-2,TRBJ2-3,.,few,CASSKGLSTDTQYF,TGTGCCAGCTCAAAGGGACTTAGCACAGATACGCAGTATTTT
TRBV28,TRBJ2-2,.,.,CASSSSGLNTGELFF,TGTGCCAGCAGTTCCTCGGGACTGAACACCGGGGAGCTGTTTTTT